Here is one TCR beta chain with its context. Seattle participants joined during active infection and were tracked over time. This record comes from a study of blood T cell repertoires in COVID-19. The overall study: Acute-phase and convalescent COVID-19 samples originated in the United States, Italy and Spain. In each case, the material was cDNA or gDNA derived from T cells, B-cell-depleted T cells, or PBMCs.

This CDR3 is built from 15 residues. Germline CDR1 is ENHRY and CDR2 is SYGVKD. J gave up 2 bases and V 4 bases, and 3 bases lay outside the gene matches. Per the authors' pipeline: Amplification of reference gene primers was used by the study to estimate nucleated cell counts. This table comes from immunoSEQ multiplex PCR, and its TCRdb copy is limited to in-frame clones, with some not included. The DNA was the basis for D and trimming; V, J and clone size are from that table. Here the sample spans tens of thousands of clones, more than 75% being singletons. The sequenced sample was peripheral blood. The rearrangement joins TRBV10-3 to TRBJ1-1; TRBD1 agrees at 11 bases. The sequence was obtained from a woman aged 55 to 70 with COVID-19, enrolled during active disease. CDR3 nucleotides: TGTGCCATCAGTGCAGGACAGGGGGCTAACACTGAAGCTTTCTTT. Protein: CAISAGQGANTEAFF.